The rows below give T cell receptor beta chains drawn from one sample of a study of control samples from healthy donors and cancer patients. Repertoires were generated with immunoSEQ multiplex PCR, while TCRdb's copy carries only in-frame clones and drops some. Of 150,000 to 200,000 clones listed, about 90% are singletons. The sequenced sample was blood. These TCRs come from a woman aged 45-65 years in good health. CDR3s include the opening cysteine and the closing phenylalanine or tryptophan. A D gene is named only where the DNA matches it firmly. Clone size appears in some rows only: once, few, many, or a class for an expanded clone.

V gene: TRBV9; clone size: NA; J gene: TRBJ1-1; D gene: NA; CDR3 DNA: TGTGCCAGCAGCGTCTCAGGGGTTAGGAACACTGAAGCTTTCTTT; CDR3 protein: CASSVSGVRNTEAFF
V gene: TRBV27; clone size: NA; J gene: TRBJ1-2; D gene: NA; CDR3 DNA: TGTGCCAGCAGTCGGACGGGCGGGTCGCGGGGCTACACCTTC; CDR3 protein: CASSRTGGSRGYTF
V gene: TRBV4-1; clone size: NA; J gene: TRBJ2-1; D gene: TRBD2; CDR3 DNA: TGCGCCAGCAGCCAAGCTAGCGGGGGATGGGATGAGCAGTTCTTC; CDR3 protein: CASSQASGGWDEQFF
V gene: TRBV29-1; clone size: NA; J gene: TRBJ1-2; D gene: TRBD1; CDR3 DNA: TGCAGCGTTCTAGGACAGGGTGCTCTCTATGGCTACACCTTC; CDR3 protein: CSVLGQGALYGYTF
V gene: TRBV9; clone size: NA; J gene: TRBJ1-6; D gene: NA; CDR3 DNA: TGTGCCAGCAGCGTAGGAGGTTCTCAGGGATCACCCCTCCACTTT; CDR3 protein: CASSVGGSQGSPLHF
V gene: TRBV6-6; clone size: NA; J gene: TRBJ1-1; D gene: TRBD1; CDR3 DNA: TGTGCCAGCAGTCGGGTTTCAGGGGGCGCTCTGGGTAATGAAGCTTTCTTT; CDR3 protein: CASSRVSGGALGNEAFF
V gene: TRBV21-1; clone size: NA; J gene: TRBJ2-7; D gene: NA; CDR3 DNA: TGTGCCAGCAGCAAACCTTCACTCGCCCGCACCTACGAGCAGTACTTC; CDR3 protein: CASSKPSLARTYEQYF
V gene: TRBV3-1/TRBV3-2; clone size: once; J gene: TRBJ1-1; D gene: TRBD1; CDR3 DNA: TGTGCCAGCAGACCTCTACAGGGGGGGAACACTGAAGCTTTCTTT; CDR3 protein: CASRPLQGGNTEAFF
V gene: TRBV18; clone size: NA; J gene: TRBJ1-1; D gene: NA; CDR3 DNA: TGTGCCAGCTCACCGGCGGTCAGGGGAAGTACTGAAGCTTTCTTT; CDR3 protein: CASSPAVRGSTEAFF
V gene: TRBV30; clone size: NA; J gene: TRBJ1-1; D gene: NA; CDR3 DNA: TGTGCCTGGAGTCCGCAGCTTAACACTGAAGCTTTCTTT; CDR3 protein: CAWSPQLNTEAFF
V gene: TRBV6-1; clone size: NA; J gene: TRBJ1-4; D gene: NA; CDR3 DNA: TGTGCCAGCAGTGAAGCGCTTCTGGGAGGGTTCGCAACTAATGAAAAACTGTTTTTT; CDR3 protein: CASSEALLGGFATNEKLFF
V gene: TRBV7-2; clone size: NA; J gene: TRBJ1-6; D gene: NA; CDR3 DNA: TGTGCCAGCAGCTTGGACAGCTTCAATTCACCCCTCCACTTT; CDR3 protein: CASSLDSFNSPLHF
V gene: TRBV5-1; clone size: NA; J gene: TRBJ1-2; D gene: TRBD1; CDR3 DNA: TGCGCCAGCAGCTTGGCGGGCAGGGGGGATGGCTACACCTTC; CDR3 protein: CASSLAGRGDGYTF
V gene: TRBV7-2; clone size: NA; J gene: TRBJ1-1; D gene: NA; CDR3 DNA: TGTGCCAGCAGCCCCACCTACAGGGAAGCTTTCTTT; CDR3 protein: CASSPTYREAFF
V gene: TRBV2; clone size: NA; J gene: TRBJ1-5; D gene: NA; CDR3 DNA: TGTGCCAGCAGTCTCGACAGAGGGCGCGCCTATCAGCCCCAGCATTTT; CDR3 protein: CASSLDRGRAYQPQHF
V gene: TRBV27; clone size: NA; J gene: TRBJ1-1; D gene: NA; CDR3 DNA: TGTGCCAGCAGTTTTACAGGGTTGAACACTGAAGCTTTCTTT; CDR3 protein: CASSFTGLNTEAFF
V gene: TRBV5-1; clone size: NA; J gene: TRBJ2-3; D gene: NA; CDR3 DNA: TGCGCCAGCAGCTGGGGGGGGGCCCCGTCGGATACGCAGTATTTT; CDR3 protein: CASSWGGAPSDTQYF
V gene: TRBV6-2/TRBV6-3; clone size: NA; J gene: TRBJ1-3; D gene: NA; CDR3 DNA: TGTGCCAGCAGTTACAGGGGACCTGGAAACACCATATATTTT; CDR3 protein: CASSYRGPGNTIYF
V gene: TRBV28; clone size: NA; J gene: TRBJ1-1; D gene: TRBD1; CDR3 DNA: TGTGCCAGCGAGGACAGGGGGACGGGAGCTTTCTTT; CDR3 protein: CASEDRGTGAFF
V gene: TRBV11-1; clone size: NA; J gene: TRBJ2-7; D gene: NA; CDR3 DNA: TGTGCCAGCAGCTTAGATGGGACCTACTACGAGCAGTACTTC; CDR3 protein: CASSLDGTYYEQYF
V gene: TRBV12-3/TRBV12-4; clone size: NA; J gene: TRBJ1-6; D gene: NA; CDR3 DNA: TGTGCCAGCACTCTTCAAGAAAATTCACCCCTCCACTTT; CDR3 protein: CASTLQENSPLHF
V gene: TRBV6-6; clone size: NA; J gene: TRBJ2-5; D gene: TRBD2; CDR3 DNA: TGTGCCAGCTGGGGACTAGCGGGGGGGATCCAAGAGACCCAGTACTTC; CDR3 protein: CASWGLAGGIQETQYF
V gene: TRBV7-2; clone size: NA; J gene: TRBJ2-1; D gene: TRBD2; CDR3 DNA: TGTGCCAGCAGCCCTACGGGGGGGCCTGGTAATGAGCAGTTCTTC; CDR3 protein: CASSPTGGPGNEQFF
V gene: TRBV28; clone size: NA; J gene: TRBJ1-6; D gene: NA; CDR3 DNA: TGTGCCAGCCTCCTGGGGTCCTATAATTCACCCCTCCACTTT; CDR3 protein: CASLLGSYNSPLHF
V gene: TRBV5-1; clone size: NA; J gene: TRBJ2-3; D gene: NA; CDR3 DNA: TGCGCCAGCAGCTTGGGGGGGGCCGGAGATACGCAGTATTTT; CDR3 protein: CASSLGGAGDTQYF
V gene: TRBV9; clone size: NA; J gene: TRBJ2-3; D gene: TRBD2; CDR3 DNA: TGTGCCAGCAGCGTAGTGCGGGGGGGCGGTACGCAGTATTTT; CDR3 protein: CASSVVRGGGTQYF
V gene: TRBV9; clone size: few; J gene: TRBJ1-3; D gene: NA; CDR3 DNA: TGTGCCAGCTCACTATGGGGGAGCTCGACTGGAAACACCATATATTTT; CDR3 protein: CASSLWGSSTGNTIYF
V gene: TRBV15; clone size: NA; J gene: TRBJ1-5; D gene: NA; CDR3 DNA: TGTGCCTCTGGAACGGGTTCTCAGCCCCAGCATTTT; CDR3 protein: CASGTGSQPQHF
V gene: TRBV4-2; clone size: NA; J gene: TRBJ1-5; D gene: NA; CDR3 DNA: TGTGCCAGCAGCCAAGATGGGAGCAGGGGTTTTAATCAGCCCCAGCATTTT; CDR3 protein: CASSQDGSRGFNQPQHF
V gene: TRBV2; clone size: NA; J gene: TRBJ1-5; D gene: TRBD1; CDR3 DNA: TGTGCCACCAGGACAGGGGACTTCAATCAGCCCCAGCATTTT; CDR3 protein: CATRTGDFNQPQHF
V gene: TRBV28; clone size: NA; J gene: TRBJ1-4; D gene: TRBD1; CDR3 DNA: TGTGCCAGCATATTACAGGGGGTCGGGACGGCTAATGAAAAACTGTTTTTT; CDR3 protein: CASILQGVGTANEKLFF
V gene: TRBV5-6; clone size: NA; J gene: TRBJ2-1; D gene: TRBD2; CDR3 DNA: TGTGCCAGCAGTTATCCGGGACTAGCCAACAATGAGCAGTTCTTC; CDR3 protein: CASSYPGLANNEQFF
V gene: TRBV7-7; clone size: NA; J gene: TRBJ1-3; D gene: NA; CDR3 DNA: TGTGCTAGCAGCTCCCGCCCCCCAACCCCAGGGGACTTAAACACCATATATTTT; CDR3 protein: CASSSRPPTPGDLNTIYF
V gene: TRBV7-3; clone size: NA; J gene: TRBJ2-3; D gene: NA; CDR3 DNA: TGTGCCAGCAGCCTCGACGGGGGCAGCACAGATACGCAGTATTTT; CDR3 protein: CASSLDGGSTDTQYF
V gene: TRBV6-1; clone size: NA; J gene: TRBJ1-5; D gene: TRBD1; CDR3 DNA: TGTGCCAGCAGTGAAGGTTCCGTGGACAGGGGGCTATATAGCAATCAGCCCCAGCATTTT; CDR3 protein: CASSEGSVDRGLYSNQPQHF
V gene: TRBV4-1; clone size: NA; J gene: TRBJ2-1; D gene: TRBD2; CDR3 DNA: TGCGCCAGCAGCCGAGGACTAGCGGGAGTTTCCTCCTACAATGAGCAGTTCTTC; CDR3 protein: CASSRGLAGVSSYNEQFF
V gene: TRBV7-6; clone size: NA; J gene: TRBJ1-2; D gene: NA; CDR3 DNA: TGTGCCAGCAGCTCCTCTGGTGACTATGGCTACACCTTC; CDR3 protein: CASSSSGDYGYTF
V gene: TRBV7-3; clone size: NA; J gene: TRBJ2-3; D gene: TRBD1; CDR3 DNA: TGTGCCAGCAGCAGATCGGGACAGGGCACAGATACGCAGTATTTT; CDR3 protein: CASSRSGQGTDTQYF
V gene: TRBV4-1; clone size: NA; J gene: TRBJ2-3; D gene: NA; CDR3 DNA: TGCGCCAGCAGCCAAGAAGTAACCACAGATACGCAGTATTTT; CDR3 protein: CASSQEVTTDTQYF
V gene: TRBV7-2; clone size: NA; J gene: TRBJ1-6; D gene: NA; CDR3 DNA: TGTGCCAGCAGCCAAGGACGGTATAATTCACCCCTCCACTTT; CDR3 protein: CASSQGRYNSPLHF
V gene: TRBV7-2; clone size: NA; J gene: TRBJ2-2; D gene: NA; CDR3 DNA: TGTGCCAGCAGCTTAGCGCCGGCGGGGGCCCGAGGCACCGGGGAGCTGTTTTTT; CDR3 protein: CASSLAPAGARGTGELFF
V gene: TRBV5-1; clone size: NA; J gene: TRBJ2-3; D gene: NA; CDR3 DNA: TGCGCCAGCAGCTTTGCAGATACGCAGTATTTT; CDR3 protein: CASSFADTQYF
V gene: TRBV9; clone size: NA; J gene: TRBJ1-2; D gene: NA; CDR3 DNA: TGTGCCAGCAGCGTAGCTTTGGAGGGGTTTGGGTCTCATAGCTACACCTTC; CDR3 protein: CASSVALEGFGSHSYTF
V gene: TRBV6-6; clone size: NA; J gene: TRBJ1-4; D gene: NA; CDR3 DNA: TGTGCCAGCAGTTGGGGGAGTGCAGCAACTAATGAAAAACTGTTTTTT; CDR3 protein: CASSWGSAATNEKLFF
V gene: TRBV27; clone size: NA; J gene: TRBJ1-2; D gene: NA; CDR3 DNA: TGTGCCAGCAGAAAACAAGAGACAGACGGCTACACCTTC; CDR3 protein: CASRKQETDGYTF
V gene: TRBV25-1; clone size: once; J gene: TRBJ1-6; D gene: TRBD1; CDR3 DNA: TGTGCCAGCAGGGGGTGGACAGGCGCGACCGGGTCACCCCTCCACTTT; CDR3 protein: CASRGWTGATGSPLHF